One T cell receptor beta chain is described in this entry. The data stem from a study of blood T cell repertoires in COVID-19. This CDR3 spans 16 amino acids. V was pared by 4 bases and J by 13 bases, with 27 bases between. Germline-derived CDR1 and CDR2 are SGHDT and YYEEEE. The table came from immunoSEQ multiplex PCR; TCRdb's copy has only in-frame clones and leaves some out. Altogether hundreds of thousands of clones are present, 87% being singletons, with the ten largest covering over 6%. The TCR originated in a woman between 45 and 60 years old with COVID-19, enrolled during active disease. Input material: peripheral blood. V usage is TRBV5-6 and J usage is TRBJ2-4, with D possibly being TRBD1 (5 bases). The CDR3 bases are TGTGCCAGCAGCCTTGGTAGTGGGGCTTCCATTTTAGGGCAGTACTTC. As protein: CASSLGSGASILGQYF.